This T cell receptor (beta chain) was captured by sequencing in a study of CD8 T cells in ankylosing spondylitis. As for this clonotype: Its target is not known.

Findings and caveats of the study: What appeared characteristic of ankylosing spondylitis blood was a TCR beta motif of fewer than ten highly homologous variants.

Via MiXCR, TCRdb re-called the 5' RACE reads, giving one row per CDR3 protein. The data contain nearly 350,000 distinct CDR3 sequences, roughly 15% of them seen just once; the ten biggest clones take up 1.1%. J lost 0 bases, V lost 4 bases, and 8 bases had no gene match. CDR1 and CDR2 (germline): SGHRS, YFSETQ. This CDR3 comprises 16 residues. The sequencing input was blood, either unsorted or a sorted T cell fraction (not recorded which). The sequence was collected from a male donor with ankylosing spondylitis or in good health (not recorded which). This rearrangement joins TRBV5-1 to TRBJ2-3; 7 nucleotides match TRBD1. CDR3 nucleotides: TGCGCCAGCAGCCTAACAGGGGCTACTAGCACAGATACGCAGTATTTT. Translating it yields CASSLTGATSTDTQYF.